The T cell receptor beta chain under discussion was sequenced for a study of OX40 agonist ivuxolimab in advanced cancers. Background on the study: Patients were treated with intravenous ivuxolimab, dosed at 0.01 to 10 mg/kg and infused every 2 weeks. Findings and caveats of the study: Relative to CD4+ cells, CD8+ T cells on average had more expanded clones.

For this clone: Its specificity is not known.

This CDR3 spans 12 amino acids. CDR1 SGHDN and CDR2 FVKESK come from the germline V gene. V was cut by 4 bases and J by 5 bases, with 8 bases left in between. The repertoire was sequenced with immunoSEQ multiplex PCR; TCRdb's copy has only in-frame clones and lacks some. The sample carries over 90,000 clones, approximately 87% recorded once. The TCR was taken from an adult with an advanced solid tumor such as melanoma, head and neck, liver or kidney cancer. The material was CD4+ or CD8+ T cells sorted from blood, obtained in a trial of the OX40 agonist ivuxolimab. The gene calls are TRBV14 and TRBJ2-5; D is undetermined. DNA of the CDR3: TGTGCCAGCAGCCCCGACGGGGAGACCCAGTACTTC. Amino acid sequence: CASSPDGETQYF.